This T cell receptor (beta chain) is drawn from a study of cytomegalovirus exposure and HLA in healthy donors. Study-wide background: The Caucasian-associated ancestry cluster contained about four fifths of the 398 genotyped donors.

This clone was detected once. Its antigen is currently unknown. Germline V gives CDR1 SGHDT, CDR2 YYEEEE. This CDR3 is built from 13 residues. Between the trimmed V and J ends, which lost 4 bases and 3 bases, there was a span of 10 bases. Study-level findings and limits: In a later analysis, at a false discovery rate of 0.05, 17,000 or so TCR beta sequences matched HLA alleles. Later on, a genetic analysis was performed. It linked a missense variant in DCLRE1C with V- and J-gene trimming of TCR beta.

In the PCR, 60 Vbeta and 13 Jbeta primers were used. The table came from immunoSEQ multiplex PCR; TCRdb's copy has only in-frame clones and leaves some out. Of about 190,000 clones detected, approximately 86% appear once; the ten largest clones hold around 0.3%. The sample was PBMCs. This rearrangement joins TRBV5-6 to TRBJ1-1; TRBD1 is a possible D gene (6 bases). This TCR came from a woman in her twenties or thirties in good health and CMV-seronegative. This CDR3 is CASSPYRDTEAFF. The CDR3 DNA is TGTGCCAGCAGCCCTTACAGGGACACTGAAGCTTTCTTT.